This T cell receptor beta chain is drawn from a study of shared clonotypes between healthy human individuals. About the research overall: The study drew on a couple of women and a few men aged 18 to 49 as donors.

Study-level findings and limits: Genetic and exposure-history diversity was limited by the small donor number. In contrast to clonotypes shared by all four donors, non-shared clonotypes had lower generation probabilities.

Clones were sequenced by immunoSEQ multiplex PCR, and TCRdb holds only the in-frame ones, with some missing. This table holds 2 million to 2.5 million clones, 85% to 95% found once. Per germline, CDR1 SQVTM and CDR2 ANQGSEA. The CDR3 is made up of 10 amino acids. V shed 6 bases, J shed 7 bases, and the junction held 2 bases outside the gene matches. A remark on this clone: Antigen: not known. This sample includes further DNA sequences coding for the same CDR3.

The source of this sequence is a man aged 18 to 29 in good health. The chain is built from TRBV29-1 and TRBJ1-1, with 7 bases that match TRBD1. What was sequenced was naive CD4+ T cells sorted from blood. As to subset: CD45RA+ positively selected. CDR3 in DNA: TGCAGCGTAGGGACAGTTGAAGCTTTCTTT. Translated: CSVGTVEAFF.